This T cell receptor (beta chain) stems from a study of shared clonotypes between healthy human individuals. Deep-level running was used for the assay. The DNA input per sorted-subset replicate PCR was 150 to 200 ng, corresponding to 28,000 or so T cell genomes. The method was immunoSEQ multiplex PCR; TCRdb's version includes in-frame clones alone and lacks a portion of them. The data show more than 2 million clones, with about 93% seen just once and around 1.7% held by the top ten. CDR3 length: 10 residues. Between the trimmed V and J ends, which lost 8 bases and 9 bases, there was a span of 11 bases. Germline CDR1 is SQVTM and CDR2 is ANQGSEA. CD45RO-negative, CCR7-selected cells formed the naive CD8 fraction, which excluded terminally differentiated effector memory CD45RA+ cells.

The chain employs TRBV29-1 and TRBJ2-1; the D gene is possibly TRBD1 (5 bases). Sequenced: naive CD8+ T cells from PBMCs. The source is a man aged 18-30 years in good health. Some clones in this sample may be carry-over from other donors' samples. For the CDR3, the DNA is TGCAGCTGTCAGGGCAGTGAGCAGTTCTTC. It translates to CSCQGSEQFF.